A single sample gave rise to the 12 T cell receptor beta chains below, sequenced in a study of OX40 agonist ivuxolimab in advanced cancers. Produced via immunoSEQ multiplex PCR; TCRdb's table is partial and in-frame only. The table shows 80,000 or so clones, with over 75% occurring only once. Specimen: CD4+ or CD8+ T cells sorted from blood, collected in a trial of the OX40 agonist ivuxolimab. The receptor set was obtained from an adult with an advanced solid tumor such as melanoma, head and neck, liver or kidney cancer.

V usage is TRBV5-1 and J usage is TRBJ2-1, with no clear D. Germline V gene data show CDR1 as SGHRS and CDR2 as YFSETQ. The CDR3 runs 13 residues. Deletions cut 5 bases from V and 4 bases from J, with 10 bases between. DNA for the CDR3: TGCGCCAGCAGGGCAGAAAATTACAATGAGCAGTTCTTC. It codes for CASRAENYNEQFF.

V usage is TRBV28 and J usage is TRBJ1-2; 8 bases are a match to TRBD1. From germline, CDR1 is MDHEN and CDR2 SYDVKM. The CDR3 is 15 residues long. V lost 6 bases, J lost 4 bases, and 10 bases stayed unmatched. Here the CDR3 reads CASSPQGGLIYGYTF. The CDR3 DNA sequence: TGTGCCAGCAGCCCACAGGGGGGCCTCATCTATGGCTACACCTTC.

The gene calls are TRBV11-2 and TRBJ1-4; perhaps TRBD1 as D (5 bases). Germline V gene data show CDR1 as SGHAT and CDR2 as FQNNGV. The CDR3 sequence is 14 residues long. V was cut by 3 bases and J by 5 bases, with 10 bases left in between. The CDR3 region has the DNA TGTGCCAGCAGCTTCAAGACAGTGAATGAAAAACTGTTTTTT. Amino acid sequence: CASSFKTVNEKLFF.

By sample fraction, this clone is medium-sized. V and J are TRBV4-1 and TRBJ1-2; 9 nucleotides line up with TRBD1. The germline CDR1 and CDR2 sequences are MGHRA and YSYEKL. CDR3 length: 13 amino acids. Germline trimming cut 5 bases from V and 7 bases from J; bases unmatched to any gene: 5. The CDR3 reads CASSTRTGVGYTF. CDR3 in DNA: TGCGCCAGCAGCACCCGGACAGGGGTTGGCTACACCTTC.

This clone came up a few times. The J gene is TRBJ1-5, the V gene TRBV2; D remains ambiguous. Trimming took 8 bases from V and 0 from J, leaving 11 bases between them. CDR1 and CDR2 (germline): SNHLY, FYNNEI. The CDR3 is 14 residues long. CDR3 in amino acids: CASSSTSSNQPQHF. CDR3 DNA: TGTGCCAGCTCCTCGACATCTAGCAATCAGCCCCAGCATTTT.

This clone was recorded only once. The chain couples TRBV6-5 to TRBJ2-7; TRBD1 is a possible D gene (6 bases). Germline CDR1 MNHEY, CDR2 SVGAGI. Trimming shortened V by 5 bases and J by 9 bases, and 17 bases separated the two germline ends. This CDR3 contains 13 residues. CDR3 amino acids: CASSERQALGQYV. The CDR3 nucleotides read TGTGCCAGCAGTGAAAGACAGGCCTTAGGGCAGTACGTC.

CDR3 residues: CASSYGAGVHREQFF. In DNA, the CDR3 is TGTGCCAGCTCTTACGGGGCGGGAGTTCATCGGGAGCAGTTCTTC. This chain connects TRBV2 to TRBJ2-1; 7 bases agree with TRBD2. V was pared by 8 bases and J by 10 bases, with 17 bases of the junction left unmatched. The CDR3 spans 15 residues. Germline values: CDR1 SNHLY, CDR2 FYNNEI.

The V and J genes are TRBV9 and TRBJ1-1; D ambiguous. The CDR3 totals 14 residues. CDR1 and CDR2 from the germline V gene are SGDLS and YYNGEE. V lost 0 bases, J lost 0 bases, and 6 bases lay in between. This chain's CDR3 is CASSVEILNTEAFF. DNA for the CDR3: TGTGCCAGCAGCGTAGAGATCTTGAACACTGAAGCTTTCTTT.

The V gene is TRBV6-5, the J gene TRBJ2-7, with D possibly TRBD2 on 6 matching bases. V gave up 6 bases and J gave up 7 bases, with 16 bases separating them. The CDR3 covers 13 residues. Germline V lookup: CDR1 MNHEY, CDR2 SVGAGI. The CDR3 DNA is TGTGCCAGCAGCCGCGGGATCTGGGGGGAGCAGTACGTC. As protein: CASSRGIWGEQYV.

This clone was detected only a few times. The chain employs TRBV11-2 and TRBJ1-2; 7 nucleotides line up with TRBD1. Germline V CDR1 and CDR2: SGHAT, FQNNGV. Losses at the gene ends were 6 bases for V and 4 bases for J; bases not matched to a gene: 11. The length of the CDR3 is 15 residues. The DNA for the CDR3 is TGTGCCAGCAGTTCCTTTTTGGACAGGACCTATGGCTACACCTTC. Translation: CASSSFLDRTYGYTF.

The chain has TRBV5-4 and TRBJ2-5, with 7 bases fitting TRBD1. Per germline, CDR1 SGHNT and CDR2 YYREEE (reference sequence). V was pared by 1 base and J by 5 bases, with 2 bases of the junction left unmatched. The CDR3 has 13 residues. The CDR3 DNA reads TGTGCCAGCAGCTTGACAGGGGACGAGACCCAGTACTTC. Translating it yields CASSLTGDETQYF.

The gene calls are TRBV10-2 and TRBJ1-5; D is ambiguous. The CDR3 has 14 amino acids. CDR1 is WSHSY, CDR2 SAAADI, per germline. The V and J ends lost 6 bases and 0 bases respectively, with 9 bases between them. The CDR3 DNA reads as TGCGCCAGCAGATTTGGATATAGCAATCAGCCCCAGCATTTT. This translates into CASRFGYSNQPQHF.